This record concerns one TCR beta chain sequence. Its antigen remains unknown. A clone one base away is much larger, so this may be a read error. Only in-frame clones appear in the TCRdb table, and some are missing; sequencing was by immunoSEQ multiplex PCR. Of more than 2,000,000 clones in the sample, roughly 92% were seen once. Partitioning of CD4+ cells yielded a CD45RA+ naive subset and a CD45RA-negative memory subset. The entry originates in a study of shared clonotypes between healthy human individuals. Across the study: Plates per donor: three CD4 naive, three CD4 memory, two CD8 naive, one CD8 memory. General study findings and limits: Between a handful of donors, naive CD4 clonotypes were shared at a level of about 5%. Non-shared clonotypes had lower generation probabilities than those shared by all four donors.

The CDR3 consists of 11 residues. The germline CDR1 and CDR2 sequences are SGHVS and FQNEAQ. V dropped 2 bases and J dropped 3 bases, with 2 bases sitting between them. The V gene is TRBV7-8, the J gene TRBJ2-7, with D hard to call. Sequenced material: naive CD4+ T cells sorted from blood. The subset: CD45RA+ positively selected. The clonotype comes from a man younger than 30 in good health. The CDR3 region is CASSLFYEQYF. CDR3 nucleotides: TGTGCCAGCAGCTTATTCTACGAGCAGTACTTC. The variable domain in full, completed from reference TRBV7-8 and TRBJ2-7, reads GAGVSQSPRYKVAKRGQDVALRCDPISGHVSLFWYQQALGQGPEFLTYFQNEAQLDKSGLPSDRFFAERPEGSVSTLKIQRTQQEDSAVYLCASSLFYEQYFGPGTRLTVT.